A selection of T cell receptor beta chains follows, all from one sample in a study of early T cells in non-severe SARS-CoV-2 infection. TCRdb re-analysed the 5' RACE reads in MiXCR, keeping a single row per CDR3 protein. Of 86,000 or so distinct CDR3 sequences detected, 5% to 7% appear once; the ten largest clones hold roughly 7.8%. What was sequenced was whole blood. These receptors all come from an adult who was a healthcare worker with PCR-confirmed SARS-CoV-2 infection or an uninfected control (not recorded which). Each CDR3 is given with its conserved first and last residue.

j_call v_call cdr3_aa
TRBJ2-1 TRBV3-1 CASGTSGRANEQFF
TRBJ2-1 TRBV14 CASSPARSSYNEQFF
TRBJ1-2 TRBV5-1 CASSTSNYGYTF
TRBJ2-2 TRBV11-2 CASRVGANTGELFF
TRBJ2-2 TRBV7-2 CASRKVAGSTGELFF
TRBJ1-5 TRBV15 CATSPRQSNQPQHF
TRBJ2-3 TRBV20-1 CSARDQGHTDTQYF
TRBJ2-2 TRBV7-9 CASSRGTYGELFF
TRBJ2-6 TRBV3-1 CASSQVGGQGARGANVLTF
TRBJ2-1 TRBV4-3 CASSQEWRGNYNEQFF
TRBJ2-7 TRBV20-1 CSARSSGSLYEQYF
TRBJ1-5 TRBV5-6 CASSHSDRDNQPQHF
TRBJ2-7 TRBV30 CALDGGYEQYF
TRBJ2-1 TRBV29-1 CSVGGQGTREQFF
TRBJ2-4 TRBV7-2 CASSSARVRTAKNIQYF
TRBJ1-6 TRBV10-2 CASNLGDSPLHF
TRBJ1-1 TRBV18 CASSPQYRGHPEAFF
TRBJ2-3 TRBV5-1 CASSTTGGATDTQYF
TRBJ2-7 TRBV11-2 CASSPGVFSLEQYF
TRBJ2-1 TRBV10-3 CAISEQGQGSYNEQFF
TRBJ1-4 TRBV3-1 CASSQGRVLATNEKLFF
TRBJ2-7 TRBV6-2/TRBV6-3 CASSYRSGLDYEQYF
TRBJ2-1 TRBV7-2 CASQKSAPNNEQFF
TRBJ2-5 TRBV18 CASSPWGSQETQYF
TRBJ2-4 TRBV5-1 CASSLGLPGSLAKNIQYF
TRBJ2-7 TRBV25-1 CASSELTGTPYEQYF
TRBJ1-1 TRBV9 CASSSTGVAGTEAFF
TRBJ2-5 TRBV6-1 CASSEAWTGALKTQYF
TRBJ2-1 TRBV11-2 CASSYNSGAQIGEQFF
TRBJ2-2 TRBV24-1 CATSDPPSGELFF
TRBJ1-1 TRBV20-1 CRVTQGTEAFF
TRBJ1-5 TRBV28 CASKEGYQPQHF
TRBJ1-2 TRBV5-1 CASSQPGYGYTF
TRBJ2-1 TRBV7-2 CASKKPGLASHEQFF
TRBJ1-6 TRBV6-2/TRBV6-3 CASSQPRDGYNSPLHF
TRBJ2-1 TRBV6-2/TRBV6-3 CASSYLGSPYNEQFF
TRBJ2-7 TRBV19 CASSTGQRQAYEQYF